These T cell receptor beta chains were read from a single sample in a study of Graves' ophthalmopathy and Graves' hyperthyroidism. TCRdb used MiXCR to reprocess the multiplex PCR reads, holding one entry per CDR3 protein. The sample holds hundreds of thousands of distinct CDR3 sequences, roughly 39% seen once. The sample was peripheral blood. The receptors were gathered from an adult man with Graves' ophthalmopathy. Each CDR3 is given with its conserved first and last residue. A D gene is named only where the DNA matches it firmly. Clone size is stated in some rows and not others, as once, few, many or a class when expanded.

d_call	clone_size	v_call	j_call	cdr3_aa	cdr3_nt
NA	NA	TRBV7-9	TRBJ1-2	CASSLNRLNYGYTF	TGTGCCAGCAGCTTGAACCGCCTTAACTATGGCTACACCTTC
NA	many	TRBV14	TRBJ1-1	CASSQEENTEAFF	TGTGCCAGCAGCCAAGAGGAGAACACTGAAGCTTTCTTT
NA	few	TRBV5-6	TRBJ2-5	CASREKWQETQYF	TGTGCCAGCAGAGAAAAATGGCAAGAGACCCAGTACTTC
NA	NA	TRBV9	TRBJ1-1	CASSPGDVFTEAFF	TGTGCCAGCAGCCCAGGGGATGTGTTCACTGAAGCTTTCTTT
NA	NA	TRBV19	TRBJ2-7	CASSAQGYGQYF	TGTGCCAGTAGTGCACAGGGTTACGGGCAGTACTTC
NA	NA	TRBV25-1	TRBJ1-2	CASSAIPLGQRNYGYTF	TGTGCCAGCAGTGCTATTCCCTTGGGACAACGTAACTATGGCTACACCTTC
NA	NA	TRBV5-4	TRBJ1-4	CASSQGHPEKLFF	TGTGCCAGCAGCCAGGGACATCCGGAAAAACTGTTTTTT
TRBD1	NA	TRBV7-8	TRBJ2-5	CASSSGTGVYETQYF	TGTGCCAGCAGCTCGGGGACAGGGGTTTACGAGACCCAGTACTTC
NA	many	TRBV14	TRBJ1-2	CASSQVRDGSNYGYTF	TGTGCCAGCAGCCAAGTTAGGGACGGTTCCAACTATGGCTACACCTTC
NA	NA	TRBV20-1	TRBJ2-3	CSARVVGGDTQYF	TGCAGTGCTAGAGTAGTCGGGGGAGATACGCAGTATTTT
NA	many	TRBV20-1	TRBJ1-1	CSALDSTEAFF	TGCAGTGCACTAGACAGCACTGAAGCTTTCTTT
NA	many	TRBV5-4	TRBJ1-6	CASSQDPVNSPLHF	TGTGCCAGCAGCCAAGATCCGGTGAATTCACCCCTCCACTTT
TRBD1	NA	TRBV7-2	TRBJ1-5	CASSLNAGGGQPQHF	TGTGCCAGCAGCTTAAACGCAGGGGGCGGTCAGCCCCAGCATTTT
NA	NA	TRBV6-5	TRBJ1-3	CASSEDTIYF	TGTGCCAGCAGTGAGGACACCATATATTTT
NA	many	TRBV7-8	TRBJ1-5	CASSPTQGNQPQHF	TGTGCCAGCAGCCCTACACAGGGCAATCAGCCCCAGCATTTT
NA	NA	TRBV25-1	TRBJ1-4	CASSAGVEKLFF	TGTGCCAGCAGCGCTGGGGTTGAAAAACTGTTTTTT
TRBD2	NA	TRBV4-3	TRBJ2-6	CASSNGLAGGSSGANVLTF	TGCGCCAGCAGCAATGGACTAGCGGGGGGTAGCTCTGGGGCCAACGTCCTGACTTTC
TRBD1	few	TRBV6-6	TRBJ2-2	CASSLGTGRTGELFF	TGTGCCAGCAGTCTCGGGACAGGGCGAACCGGGGAGCTGTTTTTT
TRBD1	many	TRBV10-3	TRBJ1-1	CAITRGQGATEAFF	TGTGCCATCACCAGAGGACAGGGGGCCACTGAAGCTTTCTTT
TRBD1	many	TRBV20-1	TRBJ2-7	CSARRQGVGNEQYF	TGCAGTGCGAGGCGACAGGGGGTTGGAAACGAGCAGTACTTC
NA	NA	TRBV29-1	TRBJ1-5	CSVVGAQETQHF	TGCAGCGTTGTGGGGGCTCAAGAGACCCAGCATTTT
NA	NA	TRBV10-3	TRBJ2-7	CAINAGPGEQYF	TGTGCCATCAACGCAGGCCCCGGGGAGCAGTACTTC
NA	few	TRBV7-3	TRBJ2-3	CASSSSGGTQYF	TGTGCCAGCAGCTCCTCAGGGGGGACGCAGTATTTT
TRBD2	NA	TRBV20-1	TRBJ2-7	CSASSGKIAPSGNSVEEQYF	TGCAGTGCTAGTTCGGGGAAAATAGCCCCCAGCGGGAACTCCGTTGAGGAGCAGTACTTC
NA	NA	TRBV5-1	TRBJ1-5	CASSLGGSNQPRHF	TGCGCCAGCAGCTTGGGCGGGAGCAATCAGCCCCGGCATTTT
TRBD2	many	TRBV7-8	TRBJ2-2	CASSVLAGTNTGELFF	TGTGCCAGCAGCGTACTAGCGGGGACGAACACCGGGGAGCTGTTTTTT
TRBD1	NA	TRBV19	TRBJ1-2	CASSGQDYTF	TGTGCCAGTAGTGGACAGGACTACACCTTC
NA	NA	TRBV29-1	TRBJ1-1	CSVAVQGETEAFF	TGCAGCGTTGCGGTTCAGGGTGAAACTGAAGCTTTCTTT
NA	NA	TRBV11-2	TRBJ1-4	CASSNGLAGEKLFF	TGCGCCAGCAGCAATGGACTAGCGGGGGAAAAACTGTTTTTT
NA	NA	TRBV25-1	TRBJ2-1	CASSTNGGGRTLNNEQLF	TGTGCCAGCAGTACCAATGGAGGGGGCAGAACACTCAACAATGAGCAGCTCTTC
NA	NA	TRBV25-1	TRBJ2-7	CAWSHSHEQYF	TGTGCCTGGAGCCATAGTCACGAGCAGTACTTC
NA	once	TRBV5-1	TRBJ1-1	CASSRSGGRTLLNTEAFF	TGCGCCAGCAGCAGGTCCGGCGGACGGACCTTGCTGAACACTGAAGCTTTCTTT
TRBD1	few	TRBV6-2/TRBV6-3	TRBJ1-2	CASRTGGSRGYTF	TGTGCCAGCAGGACAGGGGGATCCCGTGGCTACACCTTC
TRBD1	NA	TRBV7-8	TRBJ2-7	CASSPWGTGGSYEQYF	TGTGCCAGCAGCCCGTGGGGGACAGGGGGCTCCTACGAGCAGTACTTC
TRBD1	NA	TRBV24-1	TRBJ1-2	CATSDHGTANYGYTF	TGTGCCACCAGTGATCATGGGACAGCAAACTATGGCTACACCTTC